This TCR beta chain was recorded in a study of blood T cell repertoires in COVID-19. Study context: The study drew acute and convalescent COVID-19 samples from the United States, Italy and Spain. The analysed material was cDNA or gDNA that came from T cells, B-cell-depleted T cells, or PBMCs.

In germline, CDR1 is LNHDA, CDR2 SQIVND (reference sequence). The length of the CDR3 is 15 residues. The V gene end was trimmed by 4 bases and the J gene end by 2 bases; junction bases not matched to a gene: 3. Original analysis: Amplification with reference gene primers provided the estimates of nucleated cell counts. Method: immunoSEQ multiplex PCR; TCRdb's copy keeps in-frame clones and lacks some. The D gene and trimming were derived from the DNA, and the V and J assignments and clone size from that table. The repertoire holds around 320,000 clones, with 70% to 90% as singletons. Sequencing input: peripheral blood. This chain joins TRBV19 and TRBJ1-5, with TRBD1 matching over 9 bases. This TCR derives from a woman under 40 who had recovered from COVID-19. In nucleotides, the CDR3 is TGTGCCAGTAGTAACAGGGGGCGTCGCAATCAGCCCCAGCATTTT. Its protein is CASSNRGRRNQPQHF.